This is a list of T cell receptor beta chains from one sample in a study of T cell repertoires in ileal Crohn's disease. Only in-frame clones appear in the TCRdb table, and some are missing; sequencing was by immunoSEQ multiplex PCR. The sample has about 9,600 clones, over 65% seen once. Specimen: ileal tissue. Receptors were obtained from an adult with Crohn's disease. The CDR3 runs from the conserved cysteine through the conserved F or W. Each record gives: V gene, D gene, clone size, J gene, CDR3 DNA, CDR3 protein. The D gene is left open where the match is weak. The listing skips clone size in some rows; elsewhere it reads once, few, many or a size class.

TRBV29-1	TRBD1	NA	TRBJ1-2	TGCAGCGTCTGGGACAGGAGTAACTATGGCTACACCTTC	CSVWDRSNYGYTF
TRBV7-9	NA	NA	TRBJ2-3	TGTGCCAGCAGCCTCGGTCCGGGTACGCAGTATTTT	CASSLGPGTQYF
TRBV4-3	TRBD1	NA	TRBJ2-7	TGCGCCAGCAGCCAAGTAGGGGGCAGCTCCTACGAGCAGTACTTC	CASSQVGGSSYEQYF
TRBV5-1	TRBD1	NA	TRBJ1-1	TGCGCCAGCAGCAGGGGACAGGGGGACACTGAAGCTTTCTTT	CASSRGQGDTEAFF
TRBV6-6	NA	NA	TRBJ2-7	TGTGCCAGCAGTTACATGGCGGAGTACGAGCAGTACTTC	CASSYMAEYEQYF
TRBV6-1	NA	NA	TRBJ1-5	TGTGCCAGCATACTACAGGGTCGACCCAATCAGCCCCAGCATTTT	CASILQGRPNQPQHF
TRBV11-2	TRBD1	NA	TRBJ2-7	TGTGCCAGCAGCTTAGCCACAGGGGGCTCCTACGAGCAGTACTTC	CASSLATGGSYEQYF
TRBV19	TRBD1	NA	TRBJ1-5	TGTGCCAGTAGTGGGTCAGGGGGAGGACAGCCCCAGCATTTT	CASSGSGGGQPQHF
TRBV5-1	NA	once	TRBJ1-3	TGCGCCAGCAGCTTGAACCGGCGGTCCCTGGGAAACACCATATATTTT	CASSLNRRSLGNTIYF
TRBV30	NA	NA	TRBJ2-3	TGTGCCTGGAGTCGGGGTGAAACAGATACGCAGTATTTT	CAWSRGETDTQYF
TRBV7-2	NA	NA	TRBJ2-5	TGTGCCAGCAGCTTAATGGGGGGGCCGGGGGAGACCCAGTACTTC	CASSLMGGPGETQYF
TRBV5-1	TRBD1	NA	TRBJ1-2	TGCGCCAGCAGCTTGGATGGGACAGGGACCAACTATGGCTACACCTTC	CASSLDGTGTNYGYTF
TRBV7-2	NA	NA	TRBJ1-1	TGTGCCAGCAGCTTGTTGGGGGGTAATACTGAAGCTTTCTTT	CASSLLGGNTEAFF
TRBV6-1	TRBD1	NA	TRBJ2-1	TGTGCCAGCAGTGGTTGGACAGGGTACAATGAGCAGTTCTTC	CASSGWTGYNEQFF
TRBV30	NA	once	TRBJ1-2	TGTGCCTGGAGTGTAGCACAGGGCTATGGCTACACCTTC	CAWSVAQGYGYTF
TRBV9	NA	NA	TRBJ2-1	TGTGCCAGCAGCGTATCCCGCCTAGCTATTGAGCAGTTCTTC	CASSVSRLAIEQFF
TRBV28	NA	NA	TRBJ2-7	TGTGCCAGCAGTACGTACACAGGGTTTGGCGACTTC	CASSTYTGFGDF
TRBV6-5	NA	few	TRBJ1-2	TGTGCCAGCAGTTACGACAGTGGGGTTGATGGCTACACCTTC	CASSYDSGVDGYTF
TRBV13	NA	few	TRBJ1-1	TGTGCCAGCAGCTTAGTGGGGGGGCTCGGCACTGAAGCTTTCTTT	CASSLVGGLGTEAFF
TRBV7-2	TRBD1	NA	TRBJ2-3	TGTGCCAGCAGTACAGGGGTCGCGCGATTGACAGATACGCAGTATTTT	CASSTGVARLTDTQYF
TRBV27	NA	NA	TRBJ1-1	TGTGCCAGCAGTATCCGGGAGGGCAAGACTGAAGCTTTCTTT	CASSIREGKTEAFF
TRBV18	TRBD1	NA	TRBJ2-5	TGTGCCAGCTCACCTCAGAGGACAGGAGAGACCCAGTACTTC	CASSPQRTGETQYF
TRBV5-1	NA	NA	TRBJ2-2	TGCGCCAGCTTCACCGGGGAGCTGTTTTTT	CASFTGELFF
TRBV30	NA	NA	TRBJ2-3	TGTGCCTGGAAGCGCCCAGCCGGAGATACGCAGTATTTT	CAWKRPAGDTQYF
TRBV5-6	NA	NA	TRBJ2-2	TGTGCCAGCAGCTCCTGGACTGGGTGGGAGCTGTTTTTT	CASSSWTGWELFF
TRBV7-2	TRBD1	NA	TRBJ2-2	TGTGCCAGCAGCTTAGCGCCGGGACAGACCGGGGAGCTGTTTTTT	CASSLAPGQTGELFF
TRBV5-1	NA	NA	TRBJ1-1	TGCGCCAGCAGCTTCGGACATAACACTGAAGCTTTCTTT	CASSFGHNTEAFF
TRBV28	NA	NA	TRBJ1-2	TGTGCCAGCAGCGTCCCTACCGGCTACACCTTC	CASSVPTGYTF
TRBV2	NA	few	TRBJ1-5	TGTGCCAGCAGTCAGGACAGCCAAAGTATGCCCCAGCATTTT	CASSQDSQSMPQHF
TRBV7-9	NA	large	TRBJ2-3	TGTGCCAGCAGCTACGGGGGAGATACGCAGTATTTT	CASSYGGDTQYF
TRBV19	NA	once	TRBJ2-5	TGTGCCAGTAGCATGGGCACAGAGACCCAGTACTTC	CASSMGTETQYF
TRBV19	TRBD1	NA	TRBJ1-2	TGTGCCAGTAGCCAAAATGGTGACAGGGGGAACTATGGCTACACCTTC	CASSQNGDRGNYGYTF
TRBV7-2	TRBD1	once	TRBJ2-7	TGTGCCAGCAGCTCGGGACAGGTACCCTACGAGCAGTACTTC	CASSSGQVPYEQYF
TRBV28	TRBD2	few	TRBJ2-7	TGTGCCAGCAGTTTCCCTCGGACTAGCGGGAGCGACGAGCAGTACTTC	CASSFPRTSGSDEQYF
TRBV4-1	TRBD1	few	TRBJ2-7	TGCGCCAGCAGCCAAGGGCAGGGGGCGTCCTTCGAGCAGTACTTC	CASSQGQGASFEQYF
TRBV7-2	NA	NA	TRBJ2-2	TGTGCCAGCAGCTTACAGGGATTCACCGGGGAGCTGTTTTTT	CASSLQGFTGELFF
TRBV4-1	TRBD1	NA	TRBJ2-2	TGCGCCAGCAGCCAATACGGGGGACAGGGCCAATCCAACACCGGGGAGCTGTTTTTT	CASSQYGGQGQSNTGELFF
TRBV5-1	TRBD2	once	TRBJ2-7	TGCGCCAGCAGCTGGACTAGCGGGAGCTCCTACGAGCAGTACTTC	CASSWTSGSSYEQYF
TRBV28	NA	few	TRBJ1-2	TGTGCCAGCAGAACAGGGAGCATTGGCTACACCTTC	CASRTGSIGYTF
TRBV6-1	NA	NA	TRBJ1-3	TGTGCCAGCAAAGGACAGCCGAGCTCTGGAAACACCATATATTTT	CASKGQPSSGNTIYF
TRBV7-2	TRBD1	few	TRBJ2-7	TGTGCCAGCAGCCCCAGGGGGATGGGGTCCTACGAGCAGTACTTC	CASSPRGMGSYEQYF
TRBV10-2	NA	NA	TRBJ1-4	TGCGCCAGCAGTGAGTCGACGGGACGGGGGGAAAAACTGTTTTTT	CASSESTGRGEKLFF
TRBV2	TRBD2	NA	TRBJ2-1	TGTGCCAGCAGGGGAGCGGGACTGGAGGAGCAGTTCTTC	CASRGAGLEEQFF
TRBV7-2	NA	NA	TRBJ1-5	TGTGCCAGCAGCTTAGTTCAGGGGAGCAATCAGCCCCAGCATTTT	CASSLVQGSNQPQHF
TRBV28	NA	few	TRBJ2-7	TGTGCCAGCAGACTTCCAGGCTCATCCTACGAGCAGTACTTC	CASRLPGSSYEQYF